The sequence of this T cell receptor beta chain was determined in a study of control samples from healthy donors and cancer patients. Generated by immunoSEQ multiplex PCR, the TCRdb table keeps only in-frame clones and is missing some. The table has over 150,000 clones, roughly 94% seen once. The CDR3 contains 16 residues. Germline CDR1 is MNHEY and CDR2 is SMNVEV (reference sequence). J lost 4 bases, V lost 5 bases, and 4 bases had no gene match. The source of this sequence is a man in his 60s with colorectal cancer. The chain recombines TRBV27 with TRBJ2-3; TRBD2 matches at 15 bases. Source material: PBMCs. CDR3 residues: CASSIRTSGGADTQYF. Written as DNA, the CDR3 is TGTGCCAGCAGTATTCGGACTAGCGGGGGGGCAGATACGCAGTATTTT.